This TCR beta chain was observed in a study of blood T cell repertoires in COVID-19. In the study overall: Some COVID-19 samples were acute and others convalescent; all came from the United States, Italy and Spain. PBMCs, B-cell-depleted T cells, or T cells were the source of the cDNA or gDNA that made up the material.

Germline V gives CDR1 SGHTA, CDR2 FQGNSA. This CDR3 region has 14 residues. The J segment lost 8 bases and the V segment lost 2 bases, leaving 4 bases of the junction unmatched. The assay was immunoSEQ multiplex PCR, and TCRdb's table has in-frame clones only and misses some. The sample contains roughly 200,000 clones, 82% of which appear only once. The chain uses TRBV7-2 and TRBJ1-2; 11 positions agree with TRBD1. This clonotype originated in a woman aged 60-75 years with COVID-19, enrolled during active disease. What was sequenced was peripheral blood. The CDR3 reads CASSLMDRGHGYTF. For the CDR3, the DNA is TGTGCCAGCAGCTTAATGGACAGGGGGCACGGCTACACCTTC.